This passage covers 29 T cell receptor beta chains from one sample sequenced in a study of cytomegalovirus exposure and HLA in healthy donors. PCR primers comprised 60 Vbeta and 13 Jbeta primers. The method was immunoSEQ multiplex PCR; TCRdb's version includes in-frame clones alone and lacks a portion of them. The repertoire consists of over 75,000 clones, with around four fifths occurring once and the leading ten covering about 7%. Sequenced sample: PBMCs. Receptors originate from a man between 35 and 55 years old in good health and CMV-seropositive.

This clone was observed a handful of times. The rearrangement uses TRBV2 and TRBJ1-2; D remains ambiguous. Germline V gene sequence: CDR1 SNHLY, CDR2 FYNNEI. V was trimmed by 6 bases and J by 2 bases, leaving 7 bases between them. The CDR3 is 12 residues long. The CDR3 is CASRGGNYGYTF. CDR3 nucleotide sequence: TGTGCCAGCAGGGGAGGGAACTATGGCTACACCTTC.

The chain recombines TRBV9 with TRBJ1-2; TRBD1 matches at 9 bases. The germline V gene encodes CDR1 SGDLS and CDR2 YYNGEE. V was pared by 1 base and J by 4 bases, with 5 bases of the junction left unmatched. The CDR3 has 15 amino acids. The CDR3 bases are TGTGCCAGCAGCGTAACAGGGGGCGAGCCCTATGGCTACACCTTC. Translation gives CASSVTGGEPYGYTF.

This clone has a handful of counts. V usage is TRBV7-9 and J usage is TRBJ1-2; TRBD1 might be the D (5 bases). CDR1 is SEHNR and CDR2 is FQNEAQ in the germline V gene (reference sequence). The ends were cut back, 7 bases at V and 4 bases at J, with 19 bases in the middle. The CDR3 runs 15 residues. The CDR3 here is CASNTNGRVSYGYTF. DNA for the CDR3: TGTGCCAGCAACACCAATGGCAGGGTATCCTATGGCTACACCTTC.

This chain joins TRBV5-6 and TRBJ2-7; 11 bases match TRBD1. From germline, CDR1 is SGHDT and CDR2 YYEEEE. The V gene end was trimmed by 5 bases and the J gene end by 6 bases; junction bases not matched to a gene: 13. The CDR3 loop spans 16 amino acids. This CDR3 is CASRNSPGTGGGEQYF. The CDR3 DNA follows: TGTGCCAGCAGAAACTCCCCCGGGACAGGGGGAGGCGAGCAGTACTTC. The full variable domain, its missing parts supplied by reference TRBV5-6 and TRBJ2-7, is DAGVTQSPTHLIKTRGQQVTLRCSPKSGHDTVSWYQQALGQGPQFIFQYYEEEERQRGNFPDRFSGHQFPNYSSELNVNALLLGDSALYLCASRNSPGTGGGEQYFGPGTRLTVT.

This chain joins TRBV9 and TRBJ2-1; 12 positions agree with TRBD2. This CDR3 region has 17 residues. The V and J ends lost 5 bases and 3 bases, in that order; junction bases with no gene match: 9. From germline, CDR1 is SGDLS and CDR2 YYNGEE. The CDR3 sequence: CASSDNRLAGDYNEQFF. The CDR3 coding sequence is TGTGCCAGCAGTGATAACAGACTAGCGGGGGACTACAATGAGCAGTTCTTC.

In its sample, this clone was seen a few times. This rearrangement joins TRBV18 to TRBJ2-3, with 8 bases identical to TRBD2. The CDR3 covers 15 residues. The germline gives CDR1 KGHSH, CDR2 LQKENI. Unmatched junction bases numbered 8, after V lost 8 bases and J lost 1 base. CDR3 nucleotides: TGTGCCAGCCTCACGTCAGCGGGGGGCACAGATACGCAGTATTTT. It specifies CASLTSAGGTDTQYF.

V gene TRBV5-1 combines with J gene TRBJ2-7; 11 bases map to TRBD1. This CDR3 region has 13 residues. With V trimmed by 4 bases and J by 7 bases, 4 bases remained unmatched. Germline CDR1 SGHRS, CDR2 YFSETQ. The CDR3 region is CASSLGTGGEQYF. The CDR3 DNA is TGCGCCAGCAGCCTGGGGACAGGGGGAGAGCAGTACTTC.

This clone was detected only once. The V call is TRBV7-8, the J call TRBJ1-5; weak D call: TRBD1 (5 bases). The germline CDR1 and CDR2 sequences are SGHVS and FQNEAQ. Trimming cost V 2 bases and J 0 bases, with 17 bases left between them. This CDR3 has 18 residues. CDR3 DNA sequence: TGTGCCAGCAGCTTAACGGGGCGTTGGGGGGATAGCAATCAGCCCCAGCATTTT. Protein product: CASSLTGRWGDSNQPQHF. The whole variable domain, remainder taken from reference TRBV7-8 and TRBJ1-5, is GAGVSQSPRYKVAKRGQDVALRCDPISGHVSLFWYQQALGQGPEFLTYFQNEAQLDKSGLPSDRFFAERPEGSVSTLKIQRTQQEDSAVYLCASSLTGRWGDSNQPQHFGDGTRLSIL.

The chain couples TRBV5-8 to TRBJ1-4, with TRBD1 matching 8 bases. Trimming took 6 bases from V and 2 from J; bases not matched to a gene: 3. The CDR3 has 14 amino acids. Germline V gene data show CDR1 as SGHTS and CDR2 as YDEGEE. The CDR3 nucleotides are TGTGCCAGCACAGGGGGCCGCACTAATGAAAAACTGTTTTTT. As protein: CASTGGRTNEKLFF.

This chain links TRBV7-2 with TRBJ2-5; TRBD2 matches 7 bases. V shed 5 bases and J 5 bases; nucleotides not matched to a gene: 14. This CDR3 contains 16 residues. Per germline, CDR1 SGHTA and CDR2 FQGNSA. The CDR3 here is CASSPGSGAGAETQYF. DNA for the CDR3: TGTGCCAGCAGCCCCGGGAGCGGGGCAGGCGCGGAGACCCAGTACTTC.

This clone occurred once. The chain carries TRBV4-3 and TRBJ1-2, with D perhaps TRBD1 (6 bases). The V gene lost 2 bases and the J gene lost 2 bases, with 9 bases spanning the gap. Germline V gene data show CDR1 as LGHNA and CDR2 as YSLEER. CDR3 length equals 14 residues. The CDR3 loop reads CASSQQGINYGYTF. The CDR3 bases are TGCGCCAGCAGCCAACAGGGGATCAACTATGGCTACACCTTC.

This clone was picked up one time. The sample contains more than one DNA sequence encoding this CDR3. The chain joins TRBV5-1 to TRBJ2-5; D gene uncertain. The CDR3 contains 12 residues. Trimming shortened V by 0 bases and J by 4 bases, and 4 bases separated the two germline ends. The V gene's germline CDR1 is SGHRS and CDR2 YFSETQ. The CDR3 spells CASSLAGETQYF. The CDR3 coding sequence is TGCGCCAGCAGCTTGGCGGGAGAGACCCAGTACTTC. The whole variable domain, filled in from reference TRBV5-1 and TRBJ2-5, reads KAGVTQTPRYLIKTRGQQVTLSCSPISGHRSVSWYQQTPGQGLQFLFEYFSETQRNKGNFPGRFSGRQFSNSRSEMNVSTLELGDSALYLCASSLAGETQYFGPGTRLLVL.

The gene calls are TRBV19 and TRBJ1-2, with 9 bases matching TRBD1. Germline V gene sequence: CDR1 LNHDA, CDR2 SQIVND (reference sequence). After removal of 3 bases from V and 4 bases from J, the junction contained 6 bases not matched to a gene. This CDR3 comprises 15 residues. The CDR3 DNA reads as TGTGCCAGTAGTATTGGCGGACAGGGGAGCTATGGCTACACCTTC. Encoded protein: CASSIGGQGSYGYTF.

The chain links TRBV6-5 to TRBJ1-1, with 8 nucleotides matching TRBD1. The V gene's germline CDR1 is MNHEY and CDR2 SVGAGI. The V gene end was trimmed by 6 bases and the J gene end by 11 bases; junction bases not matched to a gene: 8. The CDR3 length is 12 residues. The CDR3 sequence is CASSQMDRAAFF. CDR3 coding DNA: TGTGCCAGCAGCCAAATGGACAGGGCGGCTTTCTTT.

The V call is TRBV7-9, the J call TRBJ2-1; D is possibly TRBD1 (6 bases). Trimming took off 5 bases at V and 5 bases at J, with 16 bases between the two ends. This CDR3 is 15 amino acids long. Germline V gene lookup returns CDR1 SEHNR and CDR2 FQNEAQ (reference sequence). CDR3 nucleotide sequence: TGTGCCAGCAGCCATTTGGAGACAGGTCACAATGAGCAGTTCTTC. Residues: CASSHLETGHNEQFF.

The CDR3 spells CASNQPGHSLHF. CDR3 nucleotide sequence: TGTGCCAGCAACCAACCGGGACACAGCCTCCACTTT. The V call is TRBV11-2, the J call TRBJ1-6; the D gene is possibly TRBD1 (6 bases). The CDR3 is 12 amino acids. V lost 7 bases and J lost 15, with 16 bases in between. Germline V gives CDR1 SGHAT, CDR2 FQNNGV. Variable domain in full (rest from reference TRBV11-2 and TRBJ1-6): EAGVAQSPRYKIIEKRQSVAFWCNPISGHATLYWYQQILGQGPKLLIQFQNNGVVDDSQLPKDRFSAERLKGVDSTLKIQPAKLEDSAVYLCASNQPGHSLHFGNGTRLTVT.

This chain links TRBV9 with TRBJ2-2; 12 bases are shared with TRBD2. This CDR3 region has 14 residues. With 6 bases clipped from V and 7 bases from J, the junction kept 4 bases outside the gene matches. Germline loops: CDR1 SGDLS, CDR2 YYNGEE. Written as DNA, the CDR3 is TGTGCCAGCACCCTAGCGGGGGGGCGCGGGGAGCTGTTTTTT. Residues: CASTLAGGRGELFF.

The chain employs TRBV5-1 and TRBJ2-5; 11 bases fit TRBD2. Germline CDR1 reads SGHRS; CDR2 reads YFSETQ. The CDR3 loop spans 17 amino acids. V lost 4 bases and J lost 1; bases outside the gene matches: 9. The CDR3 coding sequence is TGCGCCAGCAGCGAGACGACTAGCGGGATTGGCCAAGAGACCCAGTACTTC. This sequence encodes CASSETTSGIGQETQYF.

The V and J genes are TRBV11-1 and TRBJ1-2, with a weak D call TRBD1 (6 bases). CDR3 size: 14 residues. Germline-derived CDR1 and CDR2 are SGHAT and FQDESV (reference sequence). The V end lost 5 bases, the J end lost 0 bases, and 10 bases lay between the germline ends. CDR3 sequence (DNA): TGTGCCAGCAGCCAGGACAGCGCTAACTATGGCTACACCTTC. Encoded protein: CASSQDSANYGYTF.

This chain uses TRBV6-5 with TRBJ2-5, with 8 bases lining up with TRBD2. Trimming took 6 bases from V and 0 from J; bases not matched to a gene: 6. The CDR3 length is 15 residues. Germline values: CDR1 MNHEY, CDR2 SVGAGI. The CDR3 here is CASSRGLGYQETQYF. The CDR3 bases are TGTGCCAGCAGCCGGGGACTAGGTTACCAAGAGACCCAGTACTTC.

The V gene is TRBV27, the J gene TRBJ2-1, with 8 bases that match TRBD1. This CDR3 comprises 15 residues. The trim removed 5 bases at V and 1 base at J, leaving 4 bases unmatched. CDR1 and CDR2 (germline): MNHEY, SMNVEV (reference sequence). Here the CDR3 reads CASSIGQGSYNEQFF. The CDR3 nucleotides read TGTGCCAGCAGTATAGGACAGGGATCCTACAATGAGCAGTTCTTC.

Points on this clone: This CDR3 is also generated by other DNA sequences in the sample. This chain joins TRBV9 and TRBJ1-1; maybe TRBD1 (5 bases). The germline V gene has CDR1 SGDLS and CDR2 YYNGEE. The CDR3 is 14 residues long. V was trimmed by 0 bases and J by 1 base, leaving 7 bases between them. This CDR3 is CASSVGGENTEAFF. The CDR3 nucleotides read TGTGCCAGCAGCGTAGGGGGCGAGAACACTGAAGCTTTCTTT.

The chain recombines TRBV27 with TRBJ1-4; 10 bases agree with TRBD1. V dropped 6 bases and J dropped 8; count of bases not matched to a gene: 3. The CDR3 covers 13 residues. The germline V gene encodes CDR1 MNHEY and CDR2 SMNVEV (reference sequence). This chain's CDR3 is CASRDRGLEKLFF. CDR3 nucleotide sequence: TGTGCCAGCAGGGACAGGGGGTTAGAAAAACTGTTTTTT.

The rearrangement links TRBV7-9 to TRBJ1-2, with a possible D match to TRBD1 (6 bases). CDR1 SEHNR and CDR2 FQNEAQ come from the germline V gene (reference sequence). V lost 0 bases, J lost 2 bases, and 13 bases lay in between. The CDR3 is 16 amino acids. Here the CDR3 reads CASSLARGQLNYGYTF. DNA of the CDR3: TGTGCCAGCAGCTTAGCGCGAGGACAGCTGAACTATGGCTACACCTTC.

The CDR3 DNA reads TGTGCCAGCAGTTTAGCCCCTAGCGGGATTCCCTACGAGCAGTACTTC. It specifies CASSLAPSGIPYEQYF. V and J are TRBV27 and TRBJ2-7; 9 bases are shared with TRBD2. The ends lost 2 bases at V and 2 bases at J; junction bases unmatched: 7. CDR1 is MNHEY, CDR2 SMNVEV, per germline (reference sequence). There are 16 residues in the CDR3.

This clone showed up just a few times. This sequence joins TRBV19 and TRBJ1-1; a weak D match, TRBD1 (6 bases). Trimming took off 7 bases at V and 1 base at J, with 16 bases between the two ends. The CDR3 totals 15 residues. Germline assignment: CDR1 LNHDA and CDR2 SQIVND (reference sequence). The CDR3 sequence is CASTSWGHQNTEAFF. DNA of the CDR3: TGTGCCAGTACCTCGTGGGGACACCAGAACACTGAAGCTTTCTTT.

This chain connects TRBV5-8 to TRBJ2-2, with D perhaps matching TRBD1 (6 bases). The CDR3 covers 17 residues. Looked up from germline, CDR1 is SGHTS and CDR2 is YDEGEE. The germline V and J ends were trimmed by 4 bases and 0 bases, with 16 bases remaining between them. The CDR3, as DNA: TGTGCCAGCAGCCTCGCTTACAGGGCGTCGAACACCGGGGAGCTGTTTTTT. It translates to CASSLAYRASNTGELFF. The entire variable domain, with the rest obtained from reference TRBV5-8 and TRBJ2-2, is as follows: EAGVTQSPTHLIKTRGQQATLRCSPISGHTSVYWYQQALGLGLQFLLWYDEGEERNRGNFPPRFSGRQFPNYSSELNVNALELEDSALYLCASSLAYRASNTGELFFGEGSRLTVL.

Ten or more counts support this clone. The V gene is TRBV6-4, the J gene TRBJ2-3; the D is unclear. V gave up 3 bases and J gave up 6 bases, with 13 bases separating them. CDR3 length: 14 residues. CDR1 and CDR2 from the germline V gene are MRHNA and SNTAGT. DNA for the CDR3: TGTGCCAGCAGTGATAGTAATAGCATGGATACGCAGTATTTT. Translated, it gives CASSDSNSMDTQYF.

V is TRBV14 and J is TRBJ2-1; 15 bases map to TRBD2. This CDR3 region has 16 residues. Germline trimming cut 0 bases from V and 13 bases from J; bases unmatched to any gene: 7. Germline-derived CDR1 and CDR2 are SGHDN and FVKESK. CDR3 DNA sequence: TGTGCCAGCAGCCAAGATAGGCGGACTAGCGGGAGGGGACAGTTCTTC. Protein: CASSQDRRTSGRGQFF.